The present TCR beta chain was sequenced within a study of OX40 agonist ivuxolimab in advanced cancers. As for the study in general: Patients received the agonistic anti-OX40 (CD134) antibody ivuxolimab.

Broader study findings: CD4+ T cells averaged fewer expanded clones than CD8+ T cells. Expansion of clones was among the lowest in partial responders at 0.1-3.0 mg/kg.

Sequencing used immunoSEQ multiplex PCR; TCRdb keeps in-frame clones, though not all of them. The sample includes about 35,000 clones, nearly 85% of them seen just once. Of note for this clone: Its specificity is unknown.

Prior autoimmune disease or systemic immunosuppression barred patients. The CDR3 consists of 18 residues. V lost 0 bases, J lost 6 bases, and 23 bases lay in between. The genes are TRBV23-1 and TRBJ1-2; D is possibly TRBD1 (5 bases). TRBV23-1 is an ORF; its function is uncertain. The specimen was CD4+ or CD8+ T cells sorted from blood, collected in a trial of the OX40 agonist ivuxolimab. The sequence was obtained from an adult with an advanced solid tumor such as melanoma, head and neck, liver or kidney cancer. The CDR3 protein is CASSQSLGGEILWDGYTF. The CDR3 DNA follows: TGCGCCAGCAGTCAATCCTTGGGGGGGGAAATTCTCTGGGATGGCTACACCTTC.